This T cell receptor beta chain emerged from a study of T cell responses to AZD1222 COVID-19 vaccine. The CDR3 runs 14 residues. The J segment lost 3 bases and the V segment lost 7 bases, leaving 4 bases of the junction unmatched. In germline, CDR1 is SNHLY, CDR2 FYNNEI. Note on this clone: Antigen: not known.

Sequenced by immunoSEQ multiplex PCR; TCRdb stores in-frame clones only, minus some. This sample has more than 95,000 clones, with roughly 90% found just once. Study observations and caveats: There were repertoire samples only from the period after the peak T cell response.

V and J are TRBV2 and TRBJ1-1, with 11 bases lining up with TRBD1. The sample in question was peripheral blood, obtained on day 0 of AZD1222 vaccination. The sequence was obtained from an adult in good health. CDR3 sequence reads: CASIRGQGDTEAFF. Written as DNA, the CDR3 is TGTGCCAGCATCAGGGGACAGGGGGACACTGAAGCTTTCTTT.